This entry lists 21 T cell receptor beta chains sequenced from one sample in a study of tumor-infiltrating lymphocytes in primary liver carcinoma. Co-extraction yielded RNA and DNA from around 20-30 mg of unsorted bulk tissue. Starting material of around 460 ng total RNA yielded TCR beta cDNA via a constant-region primer. Slightly modified ARM-PCR, run as three nested multiplex PCR rounds, produced the TCR beta libraries. It was with TRBV1-TRBV30 forward primers and a C-beta reverse primer that the first two PCR rounds were run, at approximately 10 cycles each. TCRdb called the multiplex PCR reads again in MiXCR, with one record for every CDR3 protein. The sample records 40,000 to 60,000 distinct CDR3 sequences, 70% to 85% being singletons. The sequenced sample was liver tumor tissue from sampling region 5. As to subset: tumor region T5, tumor centre. The origin of the receptors is a middle-aged man with primary liver carcinoma and hepatitis B virus infection.

This clonotype was detected only once. The CDR3 end shows no conserved phenylalanine or tryptophan, and so a read error is likely. The chain carries TRBV29-1 and TRBJ2-3; 9 nucleotides agree with TRBD2. The CDR3 sequence is 14 residues long. CDR1 and CDR2 from the germline V gene are SQVTM and ANQGSEA. The CDR3 loop reads CGVAPSGDTDAQYS. The DNA of the CDR3 is TGCGGCGTCGCTCCTAGCGGGGACACAGATGCGCAGTATTCT.

As regards this clonotype: An end of the junction differs from the germline gene, which may be a read error. CDR3: CASSLIGYSPNTGELFF. The CDR3 region has the DNA TGCGCCAGCAGTTTAATAGGGTACTCGCCCAACACCGGGGAGCTGTTTTTT. The chain couples TRBV6-1 to TRBJ2-2; D is uncertain. This CDR3 is built from 17 residues. Germline lookup yields CDR1 MNHNS and CDR2 SASEGT.

A remark on this clonotype: This likely comes from a read error, as the CDR3 has no conserved phenylalanine or tryptophan at its end. The DNA is left out, because the CDR3 cannot be placed on it with certainty; the CDR3 is given as TCRdb lists it. The V gene is TRBV11-2, the J gene TRBJ2-3; the table names TRBD1, a call not compared with the DNA. Germline assignment: CDR1 SGHAT and CDR2 FQNNGV. Inclusive of both ends, the CDR3 amounts to 16 amino acids. CDR3 protein: CARSLDVGGLTDTRYY.

For this clonotype: Mismatch with germline at one junction end may stem from a read error. This chain's CDR3 is CASSSYGLAGGGTEELFF. The CDR3 bases are TGTGCCAGCAGTTCATACGGACTAGCGGGAGGGGGAACCGAGGAGCTGTTTTTT. The chain couples TRBV28 to TRBJ2-2; 15 bases are shared with TRBD2. Germline V lookup: CDR1 MDHEN, CDR2 SYDVKM. The CDR3 totals 18 residues.

This clonotype was observed a few times. The chain links TRBV18 to TRBJ2-7, with a weak D call TRBD2 (5 bases). This CDR3 is 14 amino acids long. Looked up from germline, CDR1 is KGHSH and CDR2 is LQKENI. Deletions cut 2 bases from V and 4 bases from J, with 12 bases between. In DNA form, the CDR3 reads TGTGCCAGCTCACCAGGGTCGTCGGGGTACGAGCAGTACTTC. It translates to CASSPGSSGYEQYF.

Concerning this clonotype itself: Since no conserved phenylalanine or tryptophan closes the CDR3, a read error is the likely cause. The chain uses TRBV5-3 and TRBJ2-2; TRBD1 matches 7 bases. TRBV5-3 is filed as an ORF, its function uncertain. The CDR3 totals 15 residues. The CDR3 DNA reads as TGTACCACTAACAGGGGCCCTCAGAACACCGGGGAGCTGTTTATT. Translation gives CTTNRGPQNTGELFI.

CDR3 DNA sequence: TGCAGTGAGCAGGGGGACGGGTACACTGAAGCTTTCTTT. Protein product: CSEQGDGYTEAFF. This chain connects TRBV20-1 to TRBJ1-1, with TRBD1 matching 7 bases. This CDR3 contains 13 residues. The germline gives CDR1 DFQATT, CDR2 SNEGSKA (reference sequence). With 7 bases clipped from V and 3 bases from J, the junction kept 8 bases outside the gene matches.

Note on this clonotype: This could be a read error, since a much larger clone is one nucleotide away. The chain's CDR3 is CASNPGTGGYVVEKLFF. The CDR3 nucleotides read TGTGCCAGCAACCCAGGGACAGGGGGCTACGTTGTTGAAAAACTGTTTTTT. The chain couples TRBV7-9 to TRBJ1-4, with 12 positions matching TRBD1. From germline, CDR1 is SEHNR and CDR2 FQNEAQ (reference sequence). V lost 7 bases and J lost 7; bases outside the gene matches: 13. The CDR3 is 17 amino acids.

With regard to this clonotype: A junction end diverges from the germline sequence, so it may reflect a read error. CDR3: CASSLSVGLAGGGYEEYF. The DNA of the CDR3 is TGTGCCAGCAGTTTATCCGTTGGACTGGCGGGAGGGGGGTACGAGGAGTACTTC. The chain employs TRBV11-2 and TRBJ2-7, with TRBD2 matching 9 bases. The CDR3 covers 18 residues. Germline-derived CDR1 and CDR2 are SGHAT and FQNNGV.

This sequence joins TRBV18 and TRBJ1-1, with 7 positions matching TRBD1. Looked up from germline, CDR1 is KGHSH and CDR2 is LQKENI. V shed 2 bases and J 1 base; nucleotides not matched to a gene: 7. The CDR3 contains 16 residues. The DNA for the CDR3 is TGTGCCAGCTCACCAAGGGGAGGGGGCTCGAACACTGAAGCTTTCTTT. It encodes CASSPRGGGSNTEAFF. The full variable domain, its missing parts supplied by reference TRBV18 and TRBJ1-1, is NAGVMQNPRHLVRRRGQEARLRCSPMKGHSHVYWYRQLPEEGLKFMVYLQKENIIDESGMPKERFSAEFPKEGPSILRIQQVVRGDSAAYFCASSPRGGGSNTEAFFGQGTRLTVV.

This clonotype has only a few counts. A single base separates this from a much larger clone, so it may be a read error. The V gene is TRBV7-9, the J gene TRBJ2-2; D is possibly TRBD1 (6 bases). The CDR3 is 13 amino acids. The germline gives CDR1 SEHNR, CDR2 FQNEAQ (reference sequence). The CDR3 sequence: CVSSAQGNGELFF. The CDR3 nucleotides read TGTGTCAGCAGCGCACAGGGTAACGGGGAGCTGTTTTTT.

CDR3 sequence (DNA): TGTGCCAGCGCTGGTTACAGGGGGCTCGGCACTGAAGCTTTCTTT. Translation gives CASAGYRGLGTEAFF. This chain joins TRBV6-6 and TRBJ1-1; TRBD1 matches 9 bases. V shed 8 bases and J 4 bases; nucleotides not matched to a gene: 11. This CDR3 region has 15 residues. CDR1 is MNHNY and CDR2 is SVGAGI in the germline V gene (reference sequence).

Concerning this clonotype itself: One junction end disagrees with the germline gene, perhaps due to a read error. This rearrangement joins TRBV29-1 to TRBJ1-4; D uncertain. The germline gives CDR1 SQVTM, CDR2 ANQGSEA. The CDR3 extends over 13 amino acids. For the CDR3, the DNA is TGCAGCGTCGAGAAGGGCAGTAATGAAAAGCTGTTTTTT. Amino acid sequence: CSVEKGSNEKLFF.

The chain employs TRBV19 and TRBJ2-2; 8 bases align to TRBD2. The germline V gene encodes CDR1 LNHDA and CDR2 SQIVND (reference sequence). The CDR3 totals 14 residues. J gave up 7 bases and V 5 bases, and 6 bases lay outside the gene matches. The CDR3 DNA is TGTGCCAGTAGTTTCTTGCGGGAGGACGGGGAGCTGTTTTTT. This translates into CASSFLREDGELFF.

Many counts were recorded for this clonotype. The gene calls are TRBV4-1 and TRBJ2-1; a possible D gene is TRBD2 (5 bases). There are 14 residues in the CDR3. Trimming removed 1 base from V and 12 bases from J, with 16 bases in between. The germline V gene has CDR1 MGHRA and CDR2 YSYEKL. DNA for the CDR3: TGCGCCAGCAGCCAAGGAGAAAACGGGGTAACGCAGTTCTTC. It encodes CASSQGENGVTQFF.

This clonotype appeared many times. This chain joins TRBV28 and TRBJ2-1, with a tentative D call TRBD1 (5 bases). Germline CDR1 is MDHEN and CDR2 is SYDVKM. V was shortened by 7 bases and J by 2 bases, with 15 bases between the two germline ends. The CDR3 loop spans 15 amino acids. The CDR3, as DNA: TGTGCCAGCACAGGGCGGAATACCCCCTACAATGAGCAGTTCTTC. This translates into CASTGRNTPYNEQFF.

This clonotype has just one count. Because the CDR3's place on the DNA is in doubt, the DNA is left out and the CDR3 is given as listed by TCRdb. The J gene is TRBJ1-2, the V gene TRBV29-1; the table's D gene call, TRBD1, was not cross checked with the DNA. Termini included, the CDR3 measures 14 amino acids. The germline V gene has CDR1 SQVTM and CDR2 ANQGSEA. This CDR3 reads CSYDCGDRGYGYTF.

The CDR3 sequence: CANNERGQDQPQHF. CDR3 DNA: TGTGCCAACAATGAAAGAGGACAGGATCAGCCCCAGCATTTT. J is TRBJ1-5 and V is TRBV6-1; 7 bases map to TRBD1. CDR1 is MNHNS, CDR2 SASEGT, per germline. The V and J ends lost 10 bases and 5 bases, in that order; junction bases with no gene match: 11. The length of the CDR3 is 14 residues.

On this clonotype: The germline gene is not matched at one end of the junction; a read error may be the cause. The rearrangement uses TRBV4-2 and TRBJ2-1; 7 bases map to TRBD2. The CDR3 length is 16 residues. CDR1 and CDR2 from the germline V gene are LGHNA and YNFKEQ. The CDR3 DNA follows: TGTGCCAGCAGCCAAGATAGGCCTAGCGGTTACGATGAGCAGTTCTTT. Amino acid sequence: CASSQDRPSGYDEQFF.

Notes on this clonotype: One end of the junction fails to match germline, which may point to a read error. V usage is TRBV12-3 or TRBV12-4 and J usage is TRBJ2-1; D possibly corresponds to TRBD2 (6 bases). This CDR3 region has 12 residues. The CDR3 region is CAGRDSNNEHFF. The CDR3, as DNA: TGTGCCGGTAGGGACTCAAACAATGAGCACTTCTTC.

This clonotype was seen many times. This chain links TRBV28 with TRBJ1-1; D is uncertain. The CDR3 has 11 residues. Trimming removed 10 bases from V and 3 bases from J, with 9 bases in between. Germline V CDR1 and CDR2: MDHEN, SYDVKM. Here the CDR3 reads CATRVDTEAFF. CDR3 sequence (DNA): TGTGCCACCCGGGTGGACACTGAAGCTTTCTTT.